This T cell receptor (beta chain) emerged from a study of T cells after yellow fever vaccination. TCRdb ran MiXCR on the 5' RACE reads and lists one entry per CDR3 protein. Of some 340,000 distinct CDR3 sequences listed, approximately 12% are singletons. CDR3 size: 13 residues. With 4 bases removed from V and 7 bases from J, the gap between germline ends came to 12 bases. Per germline, CDR1 SGHDN and CDR2 FVKESK. Sequences were derived from CD4+ T cells sorted from PBMCs, sampled 45 days after the yellow fever booster vaccination. The V gene is TRBV14, the J gene TRBJ2-3; D remains unclear. The receptor comes from a man aged 18 to 29 who received the YFV17D yellow fever vaccine. CDR3 sequence (DNA): TGTGCCAGCAGCCCCATGCAGCCCTATACGCAGTATTTT. It codes for CASSPMQPYTQYF.